The clone carrying this T cell receptor (beta chain) was recorded a few times. The record originates from a study of response to subunit inactivated influenza vaccine. Via MiXCR, TCRdb re-called the RT-PCR reads, giving one row per CDR3 protein. The table has about 520,000 distinct CDR3 sequences, over 9.5% seen once. Sample: PBMCs from blood, taken about 6 weeks after vaccination. This receptor was identified in a man aged 50 or older who received an inactivated influenza vaccine.

In nucleotides, the CDR3 is TGCAGTGCTTACCACGCCGGGACTAGCGGGAGAGGTGAGCAGTTCTTC. Amino acid sequence: CSAYHAGTSGRGEQFF. The chain combines TRBV20-1 with TRBJ2-1; TRBD2 matches 14 bases. Looked up from germline, CDR1 is DFQATT and CDR2 is SNEGSKA (reference sequence). Trimming took 5 bases from V and 9 from J; bases not matched to a gene: 12. The CDR3 has 16 residues.